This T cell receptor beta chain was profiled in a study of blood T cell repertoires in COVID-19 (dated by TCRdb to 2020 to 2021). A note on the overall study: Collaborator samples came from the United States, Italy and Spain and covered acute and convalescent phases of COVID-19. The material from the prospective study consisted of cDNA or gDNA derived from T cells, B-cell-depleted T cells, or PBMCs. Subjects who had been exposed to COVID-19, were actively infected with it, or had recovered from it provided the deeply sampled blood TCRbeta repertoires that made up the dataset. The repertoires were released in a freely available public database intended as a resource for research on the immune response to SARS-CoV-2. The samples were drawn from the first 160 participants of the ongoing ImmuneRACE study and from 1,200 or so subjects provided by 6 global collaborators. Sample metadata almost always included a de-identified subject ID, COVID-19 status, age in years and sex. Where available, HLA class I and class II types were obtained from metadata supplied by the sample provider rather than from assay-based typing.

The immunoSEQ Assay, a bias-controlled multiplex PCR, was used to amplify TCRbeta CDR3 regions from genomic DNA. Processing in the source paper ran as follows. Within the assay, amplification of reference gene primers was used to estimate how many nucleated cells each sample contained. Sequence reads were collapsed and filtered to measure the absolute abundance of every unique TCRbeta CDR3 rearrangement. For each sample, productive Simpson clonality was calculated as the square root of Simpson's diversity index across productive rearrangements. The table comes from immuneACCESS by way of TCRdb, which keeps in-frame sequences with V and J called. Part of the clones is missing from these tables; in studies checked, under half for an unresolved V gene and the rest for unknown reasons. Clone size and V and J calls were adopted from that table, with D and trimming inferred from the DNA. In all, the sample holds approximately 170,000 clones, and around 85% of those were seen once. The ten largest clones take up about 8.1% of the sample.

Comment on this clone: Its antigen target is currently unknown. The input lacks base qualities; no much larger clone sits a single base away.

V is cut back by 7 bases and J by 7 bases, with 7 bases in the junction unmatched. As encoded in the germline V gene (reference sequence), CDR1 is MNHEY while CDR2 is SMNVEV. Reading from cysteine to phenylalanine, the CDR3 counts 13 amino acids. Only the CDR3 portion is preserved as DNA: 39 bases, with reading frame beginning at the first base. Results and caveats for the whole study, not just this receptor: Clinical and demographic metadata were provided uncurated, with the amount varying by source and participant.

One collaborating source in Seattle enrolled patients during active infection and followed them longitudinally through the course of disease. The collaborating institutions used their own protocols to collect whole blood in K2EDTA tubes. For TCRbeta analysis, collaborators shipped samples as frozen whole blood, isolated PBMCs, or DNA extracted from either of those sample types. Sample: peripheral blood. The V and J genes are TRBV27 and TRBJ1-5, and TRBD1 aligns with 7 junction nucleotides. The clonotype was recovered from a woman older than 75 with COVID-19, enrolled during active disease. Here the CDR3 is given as CASNAGGGQPQHF. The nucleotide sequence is TGTGCCAGCAACGCAGGGGGAGGACAGCCCCAGCATTTT.